The clone carrying this T cell receptor beta chain came up a few times. This specimen comes from a study of blood T cells in healthy people across ages. PCR was performed a second time for roughly 7 to 12 cycles using a sample-barcoded 5' primer and a J-beta primer mix. MiXCR, run by TCRdb on the 5' RACE reads, gives a single entry per CDR3 protein. This sample has some 1 million distinct CDR3 sequences, with 40% to 50% found just once. Sequencing was performed on blood. The sequence was collected from a woman aged 60 to 75 in good health.

CDR3 DNA sequence: TGTGCCAGCAGTCCCCGCGGAGGGACGGACTGGGGTACTGAAGCTTTCTTT. Residues: CASSPRGGTDWGTEAFF. The V call is TRBV12-3 or TRBV12-4, the J call TRBJ1-1, with D possibly TRBD1 on 5 matching bases. The CDR3 is 17 residues long. Trimming removed 5 bases from V and 5 bases from J, with 24 bases in between.